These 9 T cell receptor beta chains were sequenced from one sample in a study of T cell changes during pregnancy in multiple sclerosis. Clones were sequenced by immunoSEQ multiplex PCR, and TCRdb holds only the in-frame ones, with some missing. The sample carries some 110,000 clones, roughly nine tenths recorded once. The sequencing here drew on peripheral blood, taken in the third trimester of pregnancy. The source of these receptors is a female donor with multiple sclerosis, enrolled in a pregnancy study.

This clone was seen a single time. The CDR3 DNA reads TGTGCCAGTGGGCAGGAGACTGACAGGCGTAGCGAGCAGTACTTC. Protein: CASGQETDRRSEQYF. The V call is TRBV6-6, the J call TRBJ2-7; D might be TRBD1 (6 bases). The CDR3 length is 15 residues. Germline CDR1 is MNHNY and CDR2 is SVGAGI (reference sequence). Trimming removed 9 bases at V and 6 bases at J, with 24 bases between.

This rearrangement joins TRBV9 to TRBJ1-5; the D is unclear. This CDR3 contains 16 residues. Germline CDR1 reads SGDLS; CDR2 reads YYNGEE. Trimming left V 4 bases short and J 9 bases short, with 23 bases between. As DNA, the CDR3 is TGTGCCAGCAGCTCCCCGTATCTCTGGGCTGCTGGGCCCCAGCATTTT. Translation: CASSSPYLWAAGPQHF.

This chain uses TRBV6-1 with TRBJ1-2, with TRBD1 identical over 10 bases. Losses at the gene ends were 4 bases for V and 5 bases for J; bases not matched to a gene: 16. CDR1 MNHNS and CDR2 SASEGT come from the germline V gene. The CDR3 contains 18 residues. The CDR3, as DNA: TGTGCCAGCAGTGTAGAAATGACAGGGGGCGCGATCCCTTATGGCTACACCTTC. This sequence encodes CASSVEMTGGAIPYGYTF.

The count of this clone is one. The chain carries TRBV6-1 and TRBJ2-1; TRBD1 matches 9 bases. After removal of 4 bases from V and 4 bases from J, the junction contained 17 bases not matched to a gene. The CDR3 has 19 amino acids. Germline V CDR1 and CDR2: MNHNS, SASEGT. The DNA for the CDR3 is TGTGCCAGCAGTGGCCGGACAGGGGCCCCACTCCTATTATACAATGAGCAGTTCTTC. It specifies CASSGRTGAPLLLYNEQFF.

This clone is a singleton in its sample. The DNA for the CDR3 is TGCAGTGCTAGACAGGAGACCCAGTACTTC. Amino acid sequence: CSARQETQYF. This chain connects TRBV20-1 to TRBJ2-5; D is uncertain. V was clipped by 2 bases and J by 5 bases, with 3 bases between them. The germline gives CDR1 DFQATT, CDR2 SNEGSKA (reference sequence). The CDR3 contains 10 residues.

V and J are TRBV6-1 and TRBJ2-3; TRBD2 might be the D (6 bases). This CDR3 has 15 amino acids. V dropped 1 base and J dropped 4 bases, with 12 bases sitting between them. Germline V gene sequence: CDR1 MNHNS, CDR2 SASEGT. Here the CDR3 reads CASSEVWEAADTQYF. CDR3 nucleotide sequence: TGTGCCAGCAGTGAAGTGTGGGAGGCCGCAGATACGCAGTATTTT.

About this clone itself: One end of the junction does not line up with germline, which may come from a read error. Here the CDR3 DNA reads TGTGCCAGCGGCCGGGAGCAGCACTTC. This encodes CASGREQHF. The chain joins TRBV28 to TRBJ2-7, with D maybe TRBD2 (6 bases). This CDR3 region has 9 residues. Germline V gives CDR1 MDHEN, CDR2 SYDVKM.

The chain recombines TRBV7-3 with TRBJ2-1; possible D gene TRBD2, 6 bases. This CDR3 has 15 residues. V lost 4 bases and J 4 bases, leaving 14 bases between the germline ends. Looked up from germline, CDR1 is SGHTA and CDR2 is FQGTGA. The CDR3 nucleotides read TGTGCCAGCAGCTCCCTCCATAGCGGTTACAATGAGCAGTTCTTC. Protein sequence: CASSSLHSGYNEQFF.

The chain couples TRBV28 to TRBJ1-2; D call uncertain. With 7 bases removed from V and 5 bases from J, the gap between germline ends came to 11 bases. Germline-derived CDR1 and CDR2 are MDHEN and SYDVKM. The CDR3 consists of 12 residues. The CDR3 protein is CASNVERYGYTF. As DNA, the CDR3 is TGTGCCAGCAACGTAGAGAGGTATGGCTACACCTTC.